The clone carrying this T cell receptor (beta chain) was seen more than once but under ten times. As yet, its antigen is unknown. Clones were read by immunoSEQ multiplex PCR, and TCRdb kept only the in-frame ones, dropping some. The profile shows around 550,000 clones, around 95% of them singletons. With 6 bases removed from V and 3 bases from J, the gap between germline ends came to 15 bases. The CDR3 totals 14 residues. Germline V gives CDR1 SNHLY, CDR2 FYNNEI. This sample was taken from a study of shared clonotypes between healthy human individuals. Study in general: Each donor had three CD4 naive, three CD4 memory, two CD8 naive and one CD8 memory plate.

Study-wide points: Non-shared clonotypes had lower generation probabilities than clonotypes shared by all four sorted-subset donors.

Naive CD8 cells were CD45RO-negative, positively selected for CCR7, excluding terminally differentiated effector memory CD45RA+ cells. Sample: naive CD8+ T cells sorted from blood. The receptor comes from a woman aged 25 to 39 in good health. This rearrangement joins TRBV2 to TRBJ2-7; tentative D call: TRBD1 (6 bases). The CDR3 here is CASRHRDGVYEQYF. In DNA, the CDR3 is TGTGCCAGCAGACACAGGGACGGGGTCTACGAGCAGTACTTC.